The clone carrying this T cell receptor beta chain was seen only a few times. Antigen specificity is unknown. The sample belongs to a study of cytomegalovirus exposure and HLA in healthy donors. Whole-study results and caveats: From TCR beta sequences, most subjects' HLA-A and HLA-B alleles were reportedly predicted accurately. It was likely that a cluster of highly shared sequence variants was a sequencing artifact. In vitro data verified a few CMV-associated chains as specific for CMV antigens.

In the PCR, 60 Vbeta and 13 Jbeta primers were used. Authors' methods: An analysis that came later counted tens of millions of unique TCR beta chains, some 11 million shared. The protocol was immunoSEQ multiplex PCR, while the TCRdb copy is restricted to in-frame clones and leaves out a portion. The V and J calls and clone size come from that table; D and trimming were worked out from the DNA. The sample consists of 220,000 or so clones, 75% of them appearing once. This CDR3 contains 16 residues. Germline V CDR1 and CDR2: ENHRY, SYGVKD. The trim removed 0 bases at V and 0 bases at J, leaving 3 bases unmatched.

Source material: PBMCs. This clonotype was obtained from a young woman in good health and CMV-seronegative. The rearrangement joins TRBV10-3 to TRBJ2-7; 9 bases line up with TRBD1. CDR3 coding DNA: TGTGCCATCAGTGAGTCCAGGGGACAGGGCTCCTACGAGCAGTACTTC. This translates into CAISESRGQGSYEQYF.